Following are 15 T cell receptor beta chains from one sample sequenced in a study of CD8+CD57+ T cells in acquired aplastic anemia. The study profiled TCR beta VDJ and CDR3 using genomic DNA as template. TCRdb reprocessed the reads via MiXCR and lists one record per CDR3 protein. The sample includes just over 450,000 distinct CDR3 sequences, roughly 34% seen only once; the top ten take 0.82%. The sequenced patients had an expansion of CD8+CD57+ cells seen by flow cytometry. The sequenced sample consisted of sorted CD4+, CD8+, or CD8+CD57+ T cells (not recorded which) from PBMCs. The source is a human donor with aplastic anemia.

This clonotype was detected a few times. V gene TRBV5-1 combines with J gene TRBJ2-5; 7 nucleotides agree with TRBD1. CDR1 and CDR2 (germline): SGHRS, YFSETQ. The junction had 15 bases not matched to a gene; V was cut back by 3 bases and J by 4 bases. The length of the CDR3 is 17 residues. The CDR3 DNA is TGCGCCAGCAGCTGGGACAGCCAAGTTGGGAGTTCAGAGACCCAGTACTTC. Translated: CASSWDSQVGSSETQYF.

Of note for this clonotype: One end of the junction is discordant with germline, which a read error may explain. This chain joins TRBV7-2 and TRBJ2-1; D unresolved. This CDR3 has 13 residues. Germline CDR1 is SGHTA and CDR2 is FQGNSA. In DNA form, the CDR3 reads TGTGCCAGCAGCTTACTTTATTCTAGGCGTATCTACTTC. It codes for CASSLLYSRRIYF.

This chain joins TRBV3-1 and TRBJ1-2; 9 nucleotides agree with TRBD1. Germline V gene lookup returns CDR1 LGHDT and CDR2 YNNKEL (reference sequence). V lost 0 bases, J lost 3 bases, and 5 bases stayed unmatched. CDR3 length: 16 residues. The CDR3 DNA follows: TGTGCCAGCAGCCAAGACGGACAGGGGAATGACTATGGCTACACCTTC. Its protein product is CASSQDGQGNDYGYTF.

As concerns this clonotype: The conserved phenylalanine or tryptophan normally closing the CDR3 is absent here, so this likely arose from a read error. The V and J genes are TRBV15 and TRBJ2-5; D not resolved. This CDR3 is 14 amino acids long. V was pared by 1 base and J by 0 bases, with 6 bases between. Germline loops: CDR1 LNHNV, CDR2 YYDKDF (reference sequence). The CDR3 reads CATSRGSDQETQYS. CDR3 nucleotides: TGTGCCACCAGCAGAGGGTCGGACCAAGAGACCCAGTACTCC.

V gene TRBV30 combines with J gene TRBJ1-2, with D unclear. The CDR3 is 17 residues long. The germline gives CDR1 GTSNPN, CDR2 SVGIG (reference sequence). The ends were cut back, 0 bases at V and 0 bases at J, with 17 bases in the middle. In DNA, the CDR3 is TGTGCCTGGAGTGTAAGAGGCCCCCCCGGTGCTAACTATGGCTACACCTTC. Translated, it gives CAWSVRGPPGANYGYTF.

This chain connects TRBV27 to TRBJ2-7; 9 bases agree with TRBD2. J was trimmed by 1 base and V by 4 bases; bases with no gene match: 5. Germline V gene lookup returns CDR1 MNHEY and CDR2 SMNVEV (reference sequence). The CDR3 contains 15 residues. The CDR3 coding sequence is TGTGCCAGCAGTTCCATCGGACTAGCGTCCTACGAGCAGTACTTC. It is translated as CASSSIGLASYEQYF.

This sequence joins TRBV25-1 and TRBJ2-5; TRBD1 matches at 9 bases. The trim removed 4 bases at V and 5 bases at J, leaving 5 bases unmatched. This CDR3 is built from 14 residues. Germline CDR1 and CDR2: MGHDK and SYGVNS. The DNA of the CDR3 is TGTGCCAGCAGTGTACAGGGGGCTTTGGAGACCCAGTACTTC. It encodes CASSVQGALETQYF.

This clonotype occurred a few times. The chain joins TRBV6-5 to TRBJ2-1; D remains ambiguous. The CDR3 contains 11 residues. CDR1 and CDR2 from the germline V gene are MNHEY and SVGAGI. V dropped 3 bases and J dropped 9 bases, with 6 bases sitting between them. CDR3 residues: CASSYRSEQFF. As DNA, the CDR3 is TGTGCCAGCAGTTATAGGTCTGAGCAGTTCTTC.

The chain has TRBV7-9 and TRBJ2-6; D call uncertain. The V end lost 5 bases, the J end lost 18 bases, and 8 bases lay between the germline ends. Germline V gives CDR1 SEHNR, CDR2 FQNEAQ (reference sequence). The CDR3 is 9 amino acids. The CDR3 nucleotides read TGTGCCAGCAGCAACGTCGGGACTTTC. Its translation: CASSNVGTF.

This clonotype was picked up many times. At one end the junction does not follow the germline gene, possibly because of a read error. The gene calls are TRBV6-1 and TRBJ1-2; D is unclear. CDR1 and CDR2 (germline): MNHNS, SASEGT. The CDR3 loop spans 9 amino acids. The chain's CDR3 is CASSAKHIF. CDR3 in DNA: TGTGCCAGTTCAGCGAAACACATCTTC.

This clonotype appeared a few times. The chain recombines TRBV2 with TRBJ1-2; maybe TRBD1 (5 bases). V lost 8 bases, J lost 7 bases, and 23 bases lay in between. The germline V gene encodes CDR1 SNHLY and CDR2 FYNNEI. CDR3 length equals 15 residues. The CDR3 sequence: CASGERGGHSGGYTF. CDR3 nucleotide sequence: TGTGCCAGCGGGGAGCGGGGCGGGCACTCGGGTGGCTACACCTTC.

V and J are TRBV25-1 and TRBJ1-1, with 8 bases that match TRBD1. Germline V gene data show CDR1 as MGHDK and CDR2 as SYGVNS. J lost 4 bases, V lost 6 bases, and 4 bases had no gene match. The CDR3 sequence is 13 residues long. The CDR3 sequence: CASRGTGATEAFF. In DNA, the CDR3 is TGTGCCAGCAGGGGGACAGGCGCCACTGAAGCTTTCTTT.

This clonotype occurred a few times. This rearrangement joins TRBV19 to TRBJ2-1; weak D call: TRBD2 (6 bases). The germline V and J ends were trimmed by 3 bases and 5 bases, with 14 bases remaining between them. The CDR3 length is 15 residues. CDR1 and CDR2 (germline): LNHDA, SQIVND (reference sequence). CDR3 in amino acids: CASSIQGDWNNEQFF. Here the CDR3 DNA reads TGTGCCAGTAGTATTCAAGGGGACTGGAACAATGAGCAGTTCTTC. Together with reference TRBV19 and TRBJ2-1, the CDR3 gives the full variable domain: DGGITQSPKYLFRKEGQNVTLSCEQNLNHDAMYWYRQDPGQGLRLIYYSQIVNDFQKGDIAEGYSVSREKKESFPLTVTSAQKNPTAFYLCASSIQGDWNNEQFFGPGTRLTVL.

There are many counts of this clonotype. The chain combines TRBV9 with TRBJ1-2; D unresolved. The CDR3 runs to 14 residues. Germline-derived CDR1 and CDR2 are SGDLS and YYNGEE. Deletions cut 4 bases from V and 1 base from J, with 11 bases between. The CDR3: CASSSQRDNYGYTF. As DNA, the CDR3 is TGTGCCAGCAGCTCACAAAGGGATAACTATGGCTACACCTTC.

This clonotype was found many times. The chain couples TRBV12-3 or TRBV12-4 to TRBJ2-7, with 10 bases identical to TRBD2. This CDR3 region has 13 residues. V gave up 5 bases and J gave up 4 bases; unmatched junction bases: 2. CDR3 sequence: CASSRSGRYEQYF. CDR3 nucleotide sequence: TGTGCCAGCAGTCGTAGCGGGAGGTACGAGCAGTACTTC.